The 18 T cell receptor beta chains listed next were all sequenced from one sample in a study of response to subunit inactivated influenza vaccine. TCRdb independently ran MiXCR on the RT-PCR reads; one entry per CDR3 protein. The table lists roughly 500,000 distinct CDR3 sequences, under 30% of them singletons. The sample also formed part of further work on T cells expressing NK-cell markers. This second report adds: Researchers built TCR beta cDNA using 5'RACE template switching with UMIs.

This material consisted of CD4+ T cells sorted from PBMCs, taken less than 13 days after vaccination. These receptors were taken from a man aged 50-59 years who received an inactivated influenza vaccine.

CDR3 sequence: CASSLADSSYNEQFF. The CDR3, as DNA: TGCGCCAGCAGCTTGGCTGATAGCTCCTACAATGAGCAGTTCTTC. The chain employs TRBV5-1 and TRBJ2-1, with no clear D. Looked up from germline, CDR1 is SGHRS and CDR2 is YFSETQ. There are 15 residues in the CDR3. V was clipped by 0 bases and J by 0 bases, with 7 bases between them.

V is TRBV20-1 and J is TRBJ2-1; the D call may be TRBD1 or TRBD2 (5 bases each). CDR1 is DFQATT, CDR2 SNEGSKA, per germline (reference sequence). This CDR3 contains 15 residues. Trimming stripped 1 base from V and 0 bases from J, with 10 bases between. The chain's CDR3 is CSARAAGSSYNEQFF. CDR3 sequence (DNA): TGCAGTGCTAGAGCGGCAGGGAGCTCCTACAATGAGCAGTTCTTC.

The rearrangement joins TRBV4-3 to TRBJ1-3, with D perhaps matching TRBD1 (5 bases). This CDR3 is built from 16 residues. The ends were cut back, 1 base at V and 0 bases at J, with 10 bases in the middle. CDR1 LGHNA and CDR2 YSLEER come from the germline V gene. The CDR3, as DNA: TGCGCCAGCAGCCAAGGAACAGGTCCCTCTGGAAACACCATATATTTT. Protein sequence: CASSQGTGPSGNTIYF.

The CDR3 region is CASSLARFDEQFF. The CDR3 DNA sequence: TGTGCCAGCAGCTTAGCCAGGTTCGATGAGCAGTTCTTC. The rearrangement joins TRBV7-2 to TRBJ2-1, with D uncertain. Germline V gives CDR1 SGHTA, CDR2 FQGNSA. Trimming shortened V by 0 bases and J by 8 bases, and 8 bases separated the two germline ends. The CDR3 consists of 13 residues. Combining the CDR3 with reference TRBV7-2 and TRBJ2-1 gives the whole variable domain GAGVSQSPSNKVTEKGKDVELRCDPISGHTALYWYRQSLGQGLEFLIYFQGNSAPDKSGLPSDRFSAERTGGSVSTLTIQRTQQEDSAVYLCASSLARFDEQFFGPGTRLTVL.

A few counts support this clonotype. The V gene is TRBV28, the J gene TRBJ2-4; D uncertain. This CDR3 is 12 amino acids long. The V gene's germline CDR1 is MDHEN and CDR2 SYDVKM. V was shortened by 2 bases and J by 5 bases, with 4 bases between the two germline ends. DNA of the CDR3: TGTGCCAGCAGTTTACCCGAAAACATTCAGTACTTC. It yields the protein CASSLPENIQYF.

Many counts were recorded for this clonotype. V gene TRBV12-3 or TRBV12-4 combines with J gene TRBJ2-3; maybe TRBD2 (5 bases). The CDR3 has 15 amino acids. The V end was cut by 6 bases, the J end by 1 base, with 14 bases between. The CDR3 is CASRLGLLGTDTQYF. The CDR3 nucleotides read TGTGCCAGCAGGCTTGGACTGCTAGGCACAGATACGCAGTATTTT.

V usage is TRBV29-1 and J usage is TRBJ2-5; tentatively, D is TRBD2 (5 bases). V was cut by 4 bases and J by 2 bases, with 14 bases left in between. In germline, CDR1 is SQVTM, CDR2 ANQGSEA. This CDR3 region has 14 residues. As DNA, the CDR3 is TGCAGCGTTGCAGATCTCCAGCGGCAAGAGACCCAGTACTTC. Translating it yields CSVADLQRQETQYF.

The rearrangement links TRBV20-1 to TRBJ2-1, with D uncertain. CDR3 length: 16 amino acids. Per the germline V gene, CDR1 is DFQATT and CDR2 is SNEGSKA (reference sequence). V lost 2 bases, J lost 0 bases, and 14 bases lay in between. The CDR3 region is CSARNRRSSSYNEQFF. The CDR3 DNA sequence: TGCAGTGCTAGAAATAGAAGGAGCAGCTCCTACAATGAGCAGTTCTTC.

This clonotype was counted only a few times. J is TRBJ2-1 and V is TRBV29-1; the D is unclear. With 4 bases removed from V and 3 bases from J, the gap between germline ends came to 4 bases. Germline lookup yields CDR1 SQVTM and CDR2 ANQGSEA. The CDR3 loop spans 11 amino acids. The DNA of the CDR3 is TGCAGCGTTGGGAACTACAATGAGCAGTTCTTC. Protein product: CSVGNYNEQFF.

This clonotype was detected many times. This rearrangement joins TRBV7-2 to TRBJ2-3; TRBD2 might be the D (7 bases). V gave up 3 bases and J gave up 6 bases, with 19 bases separating them. Germline CDR1 SGHTA, CDR2 FQGNSA. CDR3 length: 16 amino acids. The CDR3 nucleotides read TGTGCCAGCAGCTTGCTGACGGGGAGGGGGTCGGATACGCAGTATTTT. This codes for CASSLLTGRGSDTQYF.

The V call is TRBV7-9, the J call TRBJ1-6; D is uncertain. Germline V gene lookup returns CDR1 SEHNR and CDR2 FQNEAQ (reference sequence). CDR3 length: 12 residues. V lost 6 bases and J lost 10, with 10 bases in between. DNA for the CDR3: TGTGCCAGCAGTCGATTCCAATCACCCCTCCACTTT. It translates to CASSRFQSPLHF.

The chain uses TRBV23-1 and TRBJ1-6; D gene ambiguous. TRBV23-1 is an open reading frame whose function is uncertain. The CDR3 has 19 residues. V was cut by 2 bases and J by 3 bases, with 20 bases left in between. The CDR3 spells CASSQKGLTRLVYNSPLHF. The CDR3 DNA sequence: TGCGCCAGCAGTCAAAAGGGTCTTACACGTCTAGTCTATAATTCACCCCTCCACTTT.

The chain combines TRBV12-3 or TRBV12-4 with TRBJ2-1; D remains unclear. V was clipped by 5 bases and J by 3 bases, with 14 bases between them. The CDR3 is made up of 15 amino acids. The CDR3 DNA reads as TGTGCCAGCAGTCCGCACGAAGGGCTCTACAATGAGCAGTTCTTC. Its translation: CASSPHEGLYNEQFF.

The chain has TRBV7-8 and TRBJ2-1; D is unclear. Trimming removed 1 base at V and 8 bases at J, with 15 bases between. The CDR3 is 15 residues long. Germline-derived CDR1 and CDR2 are SGHVS and FQNEAQ. In DNA, the CDR3 is TGTGCCAGCAGCTTAGAAAGGACCCCCTTCCATGAGCAGTTCTTC. Amino acid sequence: CASSLERTPFHEQFF.

This clonotype has a handful of counts. V and J are TRBV5-1 and TRBJ2-7; 11 nucleotides align to TRBD1. Germline-derived CDR1 and CDR2 are SGHRS and YFSETQ. Losses at the gene ends were 2 bases for V and 2 bases for J; bases not matched to a gene: 6. CDR3 size: 16 residues. The CDR3 reads CASSFQGQGATYEQYF. CDR3 bases: TGCGCCAGCAGCTTCCAAGGACAGGGGGCGACCTACGAGCAGTACTTC.

This chain links TRBV5-5 with TRBJ2-3; the D gene could be TRBD1 or TRBD2 (6 bases each). With 0 bases removed from V and 1 base from J, the gap between germline ends came to 12 bases. The germline V gene encodes CDR1 SGHKS and CDR2 YYEKEE (reference sequence). The CDR3 runs to 16 residues. CDR3 sequence: CASSLAPGAGTDTQYF. CDR3 coding DNA: TGTGCCAGCAGCTTGGCCCCGGGGGCCGGCACAGATACGCAGTATTTT. The whole variable domain, filled in from reference TRBV5-5 and TRBJ2-3, reads DAGVTQSPTHLIKTRGQQVTLRCSPISGHKSVSWYQQVLGQGPQFIFQYYEKEERGRGNFPDRFSARQFPNYSSELNVNALLLGDSALYLCASSLAPGAGTDTQYFGPGTRLTVL.

This clonotype was seen a few times. This chain joins TRBV6-2 or TRBV6-3 and TRBJ2-1, with 9 nucleotides matching TRBD1. Germline CDR1 is MNHEY and CDR2 is SVGEGT. This CDR3 has 15 residues. V was pared by 6 bases and J by 7 bases, with 10 bases of the junction left unmatched. CDR3 nucleotide sequence: TGTGCCAGCAGATCTGGGGGACAGGGAGTAAATGAGCAGTTCTTC. This translates into CASRSGGQGVNEQFF.

This clonotype was seen a few times. The rearrangement links TRBV9 to TRBJ2-5; 7 bases are shared with TRBD1. The germline V gene has CDR1 SGDLS and CDR2 YYNGEE. Trimming at V came to 0 bases and at J to 1 base, leaving 3 bases not matched to a gene. The CDR3 spans 15 residues. The CDR3 here is CASSVGQGSQETQYF. CDR3 in DNA: TGTGCCAGCAGCGTAGGACAGGGTAGCCAAGAGACCCAGTACTTC. The full variable domain, with the rest looked up from reference TRBV9 and TRBJ2-5, is DSGVTQTPKHLITATGQRVTLRCSPRSGDLSVYWYQQSLDQGLQFLIQYYNGEERAKGNILERFSAQQFPDLHSELNLSSLELGDSALYFCASSVGQGSQETQYFGPGTRLLVL.